These 23 T cell receptor beta chains were sequenced from one sample in a study of T-cell memory formation after mild COVID-19. Via MiXCR, TCRdb re-called the 5' RACE reads, giving one row per CDR3 protein. The sample shows fewer than 600,000 distinct CDR3 sequences, 20% to 25% of them seen only once. The material sequenced was PBMCs or a T cell subset sorted from them (not recorded which). Receptor source: an adult woman who had mild COVID-19 (a few samples of this study predate the infection). Cell type and time point are not known.

This clonotype was found a few times. The rearrangement uses TRBV12-3 or TRBV12-4 and TRBJ1-5; D possibly corresponds to TRBD1 (5 bases). This CDR3 spans 15 amino acids. The V gene lost 2 bases and the J gene lost 4 bases, with 12 bases spanning the gap. CDR3 sequence (DNA): TGTGCCAGCAGTTTATTCCAGGGCGGAAATCAGCCCCAGCATTTT. Its translation: CASSLFQGGNQPQHF.

This clonotype was observed a single time. The chain links TRBV2 to TRBJ2-3; D is undetermined. Germline CDR1 is SNHLY and CDR2 is FYNNEI. The length of the CDR3 is 14 residues. V was shortened by 9 bases and J by 3 bases, with 16 bases between the two germline ends. CDR3 DNA sequence: TGTGCCAGTGTCAGACGGCCTACAACAGATACGCAGTATTTT. Amino acids: CASVRRPTTDTQYF.

This chain connects TRBV7-8 to TRBJ2-1, with 11 bases that match TRBD2. Germline assignment: CDR1 SGHVS and CDR2 FQNEAQ. After removal of 2 bases from V and 4 bases from J, the junction contained 7 bases not matched to a gene. The CDR3 sequence is 17 residues long. As DNA, the CDR3 is TGTGCCAGCAGCTTATCGAACGGACTAGCGGGTTACAATGAGCAGTTCTTC. Amino acid sequence: CASSLSNGLAGYNEQFF.

Comment on this clonotype: A read error may be the cause here, since a much bigger clone is one base away. The chain joins TRBV11-2 to TRBJ1-2; 7 bases agree with TRBD1. The CDR3 contains 15 residues. CDR1 and CDR2 (germline): SGHAT, FQNNGV. With V trimmed by 5 bases and J by 2 bases, 8 bases remained unmatched. The CDR3 DNA is TGTGCCAGCAGCATAGCCAGGACAGGAAACTATGGCTACACCTTC. This translates into CASSIARTGNYGYTF.

The chain employs TRBV19 and TRBJ2-1; 9 positions agree with TRBD2. This CDR3 contains 16 residues. V gave up 8 bases and J gave up 0 bases; unmatched junction bases: 8. The germline V gene has CDR1 LNHDA and CDR2 SQIVND (reference sequence). In DNA form, the CDR3 reads TGTGCCAGTGATTCTAGCGGGATGTCCTCCTACAATGAGCAGTTCTTC. It encodes CASDSSGMSSYNEQFF.

The genes are TRBV6-5 and TRBJ2-3, with 7 nucleotides matching TRBD1. V trimming: 5 bases; J trimming: 1 base; junction bases outside the gene matches: 6. This CDR3 has 15 amino acids. CDR1 is MNHEY, CDR2 SVGAGI, per germline. The CDR3 sequence: CASSQGQPGTDTQYF. In DNA, the CDR3 is TGTGCCAGCAGTCAGGGACAGCCAGGCACAGATACGCAGTATTTT.

This clonotype showed up just a few times. The V gene is TRBV11-3, the J gene TRBJ1-2; the D is unclear. Germline CDR1 reads SGHNT; CDR2 reads YENEEA. CDR3 length: 15 residues. Between the trimmed V and J ends, which lost 4 bases and 0 bases, there was a span of 12 bases. The DNA of the CDR3 is TGTGCCAGCAGCTCGGAGTCGTTTTCTAACTATGGCTACACCTTC. This codes for CASSSESFSNYGYTF.

V and J are TRBV7-9 and TRBJ2-5, with 8 bases that match TRBD2. The CDR3 extends over 15 amino acids. J lost 5 bases, V lost 3 bases, and 8 bases had no gene match. Germline assignment: CDR1 SEHNR and CDR2 FQNEAQ (reference sequence). For the CDR3, the DNA is TGTGCCAGCAGCTTCGGAAGCGGGGGTAGGGAGACCCAGTACTTC. Its protein product is CASSFGSGGRETQYF.

This clonotype was seen many times. The rearrangement joins TRBV5-1 to TRBJ2-1; D gene uncertain. With 1 base removed from V and 2 bases from J, the gap between germline ends came to 7 bases. The germline gives CDR1 SGHRS, CDR2 YFSETQ. CDR3 length equals 14 residues. Written as DNA, the CDR3 is TGCGCCAGCAGCTTGTTGTATCCCTACAATGAGCAGTTCTTC. Translated, it gives CASSLLYPYNEQFF.

The chain employs TRBV3-1 and TRBJ1-2; TRBD1 aligns across 7 bases. CDR3 length: 15 amino acids. Trimming removed 0 bases from V and 5 bases from J; junction bases left unmatched: 6. The germline CDR1 and CDR2 sequences are LGHDT and YNNKEL (reference sequence). The DNA of the CDR3 is TGTGCCAGCAGCCAAGAAGGGACAGTCGTTTATGGCTACACCTTC. This codes for CASSQEGTVVYGYTF.

The chain recombines TRBV6-5 with TRBJ2-1; D is uncertain. V lost 4 bases and J 4 bases, leaving 11 bases between the germline ends. The CDR3 consists of 14 residues. CDR1 and CDR2 (germline): MNHEY, SVGAGI. The CDR3 nucleotides are TGTGCCAGCAGTTCGGACGACGGGTACAATGAGCAGTTCTTC. It is translated as CASSSDDGYNEQFF.

V usage is TRBV7-9 and J usage is TRBJ2-4; D remains unclear. V was cut by 6 bases and J by 7 bases, with 10 bases left in between. The CDR3 sequence is 12 residues long. The germline V gene encodes CDR1 SEHNR and CDR2 FQNEAQ (reference sequence). CDR3: CASSSTGNIQYF. The CDR3, as DNA: TGTGCCAGCAGTTCAACTGGGAACATTCAGTACTTC.

The V gene is TRBV11-2, the J gene TRBJ2-1; D is perhaps TRBD1 (7 bases). CDR1 and CDR2 (germline): SGHAT, FQNNGV. Trimming pared 0 bases from V and 12 bases from J, leaving 18 bases between. The CDR3 sequence is 15 residues long. The CDR3 spells CASSLDLNRGLGQFF. CDR3 DNA: TGTGCCAGCAGCTTAGACTTAAACAGGGGACTCGGGCAGTTCTTC.

Worth noting for this clonotype: An end of the junction differs from the germline gene, which may be a read error. CDR3 nucleotide sequence: TGTGCTAGCAGTCAAGGACTAGCGGGGGGCAATGAGCAGTTCTTC. It yields the protein CASSQGLAGGNEQFF. The chain carries TRBV7-7 and TRBJ2-1, with 14 bases matching TRBD2. CDR1 and CDR2 from the germline V gene are SSHAT and FNYEAQ (reference sequence). The CDR3 consists of 15 residues.

The V call is TRBV6-6, the J call TRBJ1-3, with TRBD1 matching 7 bases. This CDR3 is built from 15 residues. Losses at the gene ends were 5 bases for V and 0 bases for J; bases not matched to a gene: 4. Germline lookup yields CDR1 MNHNY and CDR2 SVGAGI (reference sequence). The CDR3: CASSPRGFSGNTIYF. CDR3 in DNA: TGTGCCAGCAGTCCCAGGGGGTTCTCTGGAAACACCATATATTTT.

The CDR3 region has the DNA TGTGCCACCGCCGACAGGGGCTATGGCACAGATACGCAGTATTTT. Translation gives CATADRGYGTDTQYF. The chain joins TRBV24-1 to TRBJ2-3, with 8 bases matching TRBD1. The CDR3 runs to 15 residues. The ends lost 9 bases at V and 1 base at J; junction bases unmatched: 8. Germline CDR1 KGHDR, CDR2 SFDVKD.

This clonotype was detected a few times. V and J are TRBV10-3 and TRBJ2-2; D gene uncertain. The CDR3 loop spans 15 amino acids. Trimming stripped 0 bases from V and 4 bases from J, with 9 bases between. Per the germline V gene, CDR1 is ENHRY and CDR2 is SYGVKD. The CDR3 DNA reads as TGTGCCATCAGTGAGTCGAATCTGAGCACCGGGGAGCTGTTTTTT. Amino acids: CAISESNLSTGELFF.

The rearrangement links TRBV3-1 to TRBJ2-7; TRBD2 agrees at 7 bases. Trimming at V came to 4 bases and at J to 3 bases, leaving 6 bases not matched to a gene. This CDR3 spans 14 amino acids. Germline-derived CDR1 and CDR2 are LGHDT and YNNKEL (reference sequence). CDR3: CASSRDYASYEQYF. The CDR3 nucleotides read TGTGCCAGCAGCCGGGACTACGCGAGCTACGAGCAGTACTTC.

This clonotype was seen more than once but under ten times. The rearrangement joins TRBV7-9 to TRBJ2-5; D may be TRBD2 (7 bases). Germline values: CDR1 SEHNR, CDR2 FQNEAQ (reference sequence). V lost 1 base to trimming and J lost 1 base, with 10 bases between them. The CDR3 loop spans 15 amino acids. CDR3 in amino acids: CASSLGGGGQETQYF. CDR3 nucleotide sequence: TGTGCCAGCAGCTTAGGAGGGGGGGGCCAAGAGACCCAGTACTTC.

The rearrangement uses TRBV6-5 and TRBJ2-4; 7 bases line up with TRBD2. The germline V gene has CDR1 MNHEY and CDR2 SVGAGI. The CDR3 consists of 14 residues. Trimming at V came to 4 bases and at J to 7 bases, leaving 7 bases not matched to a gene. Here the CDR3 reads CASSSSGEGNIQYF. CDR3 in DNA: TGTGCCAGCAGTTCCAGCGGGGAAGGGAACATTCAGTACTTC.

V and J are TRBV7-9 and TRBJ2-7; D remains ambiguous. V was trimmed by 1 base and J by 1 base, leaving 8 bases between them. The CDR3 length is 14 residues. The germline V gene has CDR1 SEHNR and CDR2 FQNEAQ (reference sequence). The CDR3 spells CASSLEGKSYEQYF. In DNA, the CDR3 is TGTGCCAGCAGCTTAGAAGGCAAGTCCTACGAGCAGTACTTC.

This sequence joins TRBV12-3 or TRBV12-4 and TRBJ2-2; either TRBD1 or TRBD2 may fit D (5 bases each). The CDR3 is 15 residues long. Trimming cost V 5 bases and J 6 bases, with 16 bases left between them. CDR3 sequence reads: CASSPFGTGPGELFF. The CDR3 DNA is TGTGCCAGCAGTCCCTTTGGGACGGGCCCCGGGGAGCTGTTTTTT.

The chain uses TRBV6-6 and TRBJ2-5; D is perhaps TRBD1 or TRBD2 (5 bases each). Germline CDR1 reads MNHNY; CDR2 reads SVGAGI (reference sequence). The CDR3 runs 16 residues. Trimming pared 7 bases from V and 1 base from J, leaving 19 bases between. CDR3 bases: TGTGCCAGCACCATCGCCGGGACCTTCTCCCAAGAGACCCAGTACTTC. As protein: CASTIAGTFSQETQYF.